What follows are 10 T cell receptor beta chains derived from one specimen sequenced in a study of T cell clusters in autoimmune cytopenias. One tube held mixed TRB-A and TRB-B primer pools for touch-down PCR. TCRdb reprocessed the multiplex PCR reads, with one entry per CDR3 protein and no DNA. Its table records approximately 14,000 distinct CDR3 sequences. Each sample's input was approximately 270 ng genomic DNA, roughly 40,000 genome equivalents. Sequencing was done on a sample of peripheral blood. These receptor sequences come from a human donor with an autoimmune cytopenia or autoimmune hepatitis (not recorded which).

The CDR3 reads CASSLRRDPVSAQYF. The rearrangement uses TRBV11-2 and TRBJ2-5; TCRdb outputs TRBD1, but without DNA this stays unchecked. Germline CDR1 and CDR2: SGHAT and FQNNGV. The CDR3 has 15 residues.

This chain links TRBV27 with TRBJ1-6; the D gene TCRdb calls, TRBD1, cannot be checked with no DNA. CDR1 and CDR2 from the germline V gene are MNHEY and SMNVEV (reference sequence). The CDR3 has 14 residues. The CDR3 region is CASSFGQDNSPLHF.

CDR3 loop: CASSGQGYSNQPQHF. The chain is built from TRBV6-5 and TRBJ1-5; TCRdb calls TRBD1, which cannot be checked without DNA. Germline CDR1 MNHEY, CDR2 SVGAGI. CDR3 length: 15 residues.

V gene TRBV27 combines with J gene TRBJ1-5; TCRdb's assignment of TRBD1 cannot be checked, as there is no DNA. The CDR3 is made up of 15 amino acids. Germline lookup yields CDR1 MNHEY and CDR2 SMNVEV (reference sequence). This CDR3 reads CATRRGADSNQPQHF.

This chain joins TRBV7-9 and TRBJ1-5; the TCRdb call, TRBD1, lacks DNA for checking. Germline assignment: CDR1 SEHNR and CDR2 FQNEAQ (reference sequence). The CDR3 runs to 14 residues. The CDR3 reads CASSLGGNNQPQHF.

This clonotype is classed as medium-sized by frequency. The chain recombines TRBV19 with TRBJ2-3; no DNA is available, so the TRBD2 call from TCRdb remains unchecked. The germline CDR1 and CDR2 sequences are LNHDA and SQIVND (reference sequence). The length of the CDR3 is 17 residues. CDR3: CASSVLAGGFRTDTQYF.

By frequency, this clonotype is medium-sized (0.01 to 0.1%). CDR3 sequence reads: CASSYSTAAGYGYTF. The rearrangement uses TRBV6-5 and TRBJ1-2; without DNA, the TCRdb call of TRBD1 cannot be checked. This CDR3 is 15 amino acids long. Germline CDR1 is MNHEY and CDR2 is SVGAGI.

The chain is built from TRBV5-6 and TRBJ2-3; lacking DNA, the TRBD2 call made by TCRdb goes unchecked. The germline V gene has CDR1 SGHDT and CDR2 YYEEEE. The CDR3 runs to 17 residues. The CDR3 region is CASSLVTSGGPADTQYF.

The rearrangement links TRBV30 to TRBJ1-2; TCRdb returns TRBD1, unconfirmable since there is no DNA. The CDR3 is made up of 13 amino acids. Per the germline V gene, CDR1 is GTSNPN and CDR2 is SVGIG (reference sequence). The CDR3 protein is CAWSVWGGGGYTF.

J is TRBJ1-1 and V is TRBV19; the D call of TRBD1 rests on TCRdb alone, since no DNA is present to check it. Germline CDR1 and CDR2: LNHDA and SQIVND (reference sequence). CDR3 length: 16 residues. The CDR3 sequence is CASSMNRGRVNTEAFF.